This TCR beta chain was identified during a study of T cell responses to AZD1222 COVID-19 vaccine. For the study at large: Second doses that came at about 4 or about 12 weeks were put together. Study-wide results and caveats: The span of vaccine-associated CD4 TCRs extended across spike, with dominance at 160-218 and 743-854.

Germline loops: CDR1 SGHTS, CDR2 YDEGEE. The CDR3 runs 15 residues. The ends were cut back, 2 bases at V and 0 bases at J, with 12 bases in the middle. TCRdb keeps only in-frame clones here, not all; method: immunoSEQ multiplex PCR. The sample yields 160,000 or so clones, roughly nine tenths seen once. As for this clone: Its specificity is unknown.

The chain links TRBV5-8 to TRBJ2-7; weak D call: TRBD1 (7 bases). Sequencing used peripheral blood, obtained on day 0 of AZD1222 vaccination. This receptor was taken from an adult in good health. The CDR3 nucleotides read TGTGCCAGCAGCTTTACGGGGGACAGCTCCTACGAGCAGTACTTC. Protein sequence: CASSFTGDSSYEQYF.